The clone carrying this T cell receptor (beta chain) was observed a handful of times. Trimming left V 1 base short and J 9 bases short, with 11 bases between. This CDR3 is 12 amino acids long. Germline CDR1 reads DFQATT; CDR2 reads SNEGSKA (reference sequence). One entry per CDR3 protein results from TCRdb running MiXCR on the 5' RACE reads. The table shows about 100,000 distinct CDR3 sequences, with over 10% occurring only once. The data originate from a study of early T cells in non-severe SARS-CoV-2 infection. Study-level background: Unsorted whole blood bulk RNA was sequenced, with unpaired chains.

The sample was whole blood. This rearrangement joins TRBV20-1 to TRBJ2-3; D is perhaps TRBD2 (6 bases). This receptor was obtained from an adult who was a healthcare worker with PCR-confirmed SARS-CoV-2 infection or an uninfected control (not recorded which). CDR3 sequence: CSARVEGPTQYF. The CDR3 DNA sequence: TGCAGTGCTAGAGTGGAGGGCCCCACGCAGTATTTT.